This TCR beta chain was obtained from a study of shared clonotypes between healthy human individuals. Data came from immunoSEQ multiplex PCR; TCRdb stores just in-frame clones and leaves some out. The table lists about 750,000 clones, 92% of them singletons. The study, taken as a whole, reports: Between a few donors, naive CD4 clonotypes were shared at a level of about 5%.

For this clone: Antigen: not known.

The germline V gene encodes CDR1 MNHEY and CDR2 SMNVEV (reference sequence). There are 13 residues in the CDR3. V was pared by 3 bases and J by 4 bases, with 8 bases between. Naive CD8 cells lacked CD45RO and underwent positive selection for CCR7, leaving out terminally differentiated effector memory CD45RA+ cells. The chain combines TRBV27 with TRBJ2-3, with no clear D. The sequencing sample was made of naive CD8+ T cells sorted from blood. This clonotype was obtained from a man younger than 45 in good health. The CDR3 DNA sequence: TGTGCCAGCAGTTTTAGTCGAGCAGATACGCAGTATTTT. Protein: CASSFSRADTQYF.